The entry that follows covers one T cell receptor beta chain sequence. What it binds is unknown. This entry comes from a study of T cells expressing NK-cell markers. Overall study findings and caveats: Unclear, still, was the HCMV specificity of the expanded NKG2C+ T cell clones.

The CDR3 loop spans 13 amino acids. Reanalyzing the 5' RACE reads, TCRdb keeps one entry per CDR3 protein, without DNA. The sample has over 150,000 distinct CDR3 sequences. Sequenced input: blood T cells: a sorted CD56 or NKG2C T cell subset, CD4+ or CD8+ T cells, or bulk PBMC T cells (not recorded which). This TCR was sampled from a woman in her forties or fifties in good health. V is TRBV12-3 or TRBV12-4 and J is TRBJ2-1; the TCRdb D gene call, TRBD1, has no DNA to confirm it. This CDR3 is CASSLGFPNEQFF.